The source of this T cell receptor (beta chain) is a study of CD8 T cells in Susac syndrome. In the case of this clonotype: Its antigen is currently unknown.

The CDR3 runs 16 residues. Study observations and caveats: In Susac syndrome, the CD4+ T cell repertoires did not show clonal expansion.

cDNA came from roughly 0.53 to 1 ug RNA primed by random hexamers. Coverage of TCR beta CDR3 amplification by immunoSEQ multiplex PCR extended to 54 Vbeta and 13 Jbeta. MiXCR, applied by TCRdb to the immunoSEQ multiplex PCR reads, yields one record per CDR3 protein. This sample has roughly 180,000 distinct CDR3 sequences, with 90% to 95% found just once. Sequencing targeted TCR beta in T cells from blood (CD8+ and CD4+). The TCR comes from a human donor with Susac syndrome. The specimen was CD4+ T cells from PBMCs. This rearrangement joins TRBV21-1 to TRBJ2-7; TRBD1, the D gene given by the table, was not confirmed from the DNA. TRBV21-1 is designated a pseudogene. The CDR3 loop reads CASSKVRVTDTYEQYF. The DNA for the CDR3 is TGTGCCAGCAGCAAAGTTAGAGTGACAGATACCTACGAGCAGTACTTC.